This T cell receptor beta chain stems from a study of blood T cell repertoires in COVID-19. Background on the study: T cells, B-cell-depleted T cells, or PBMCs supplied cDNA or gDNA.

The CDR3 has 15 residues. The V gene end was trimmed by 4 bases and the J gene end by 4 bases; junction bases not matched to a gene: 6. CDR1 is WSHSY and CDR2 is SAAADI in the germline V gene. Methods used by the authors: Amplified reference gene primers provided the basis for estimating nucleated cell counts. The repertoire was sequenced with immunoSEQ multiplex PCR; TCRdb's copy has only in-frame clones and lacks some. D and trimming come from the DNA, and the V and J calls and clone size come from that table. The sample contains tens of thousands of clones, 65% to 80% of which appear only once. The clonotype comes from a human donor in a cohort sampled during active COVID-19. The genes are TRBV10-2 and TRBJ2-1; 8 nucleotides match TRBD1. Sequenced: peripheral blood. The CDR3 sequence: CASSVGQEAYNEQFF. CDR3 sequence (DNA): TGCGCCAGCAGTGTGGGACAGGAGGCTTACAATGAGCAGTTCTTC.